This T cell receptor beta chain was found in a study of blood T cells in healthy people across ages. Primers used in a second PCR of about 6 to 11 cycles were a sample-barcoded 5' primer and a J-beta primer mix. Every cDNA was tagged by a template-switch adaptor with 12 random nucleotides. CDR3-containing paired-end reads numbering at least 2.5 million came from each sample. From the 5' RACE reads, TCRdb called clonotypes with MiXCR, one entry per CDR3 protein. The data show about 900,000 distinct CDR3 sequences, roughly 43% seen once. The TCR originated in a man aged 30 to 39 in good health. The sequencing sample was made of blood.

CDR3 sequence (DNA): TGCAGCGTTGAAGGGGGACAGGGAAGCTACGAGCAGTACTTC. Translating gives CSVEGGQGSYEQYF. The V call is TRBV29-1, the J call TRBJ2-7, with 9 bases aligning to TRBD1. This CDR3 comprises 14 residues. The germline V gene encodes CDR1 SQVTM and CDR2 ANQGSEA. J was trimmed by 3 bases and V by 1 base; bases with no gene match: 4.